The rows below give T cell receptor beta chains drawn from one sample of a study of blood T cell repertoires in COVID-19. Method: immunoSEQ multiplex PCR; TCRdb's copy keeps in-frame clones and lacks some. The table records 200,000 to 300,000 clones, more than 80% of them present only once. The sequenced sample was peripheral blood. The receptor set was obtained from a human donor in a cohort sampled during active COVID-19. Each CDR3 is given with its conserved first and last residue. D genes are given only for firm matches. The listing skips clone size in some rows; elsewhere it reads once, few, many or a size class.

>NA|TRBJ1-5|TRBV7-2|once
TGTGCCAGCAGCTTACGAGTATCGACAGTGGGCAATCAGCCCCAGCATTTT
CASSLRVSTVGNQPQHF
>NA|TRBJ2-1|TRBV7-3|NA
TGTGCCAGCAGCTACAGGTACCCCAATGAGCAGTTCTTC
CASSYRYPNEQFF
>NA|TRBJ1-6|TRBV19|NA
TGTGCCAGTAGTACAAGCGGACCGCAAAATTCACCCCTCCACTTT
CASSTSGPQNSPLHF
>TRBD1|TRBJ2-1|TRBV5-8|NA
TGTGCCAGCAGCTTGCCGGGACAGGGGAATGAGCAGTTCTTC
CASSLPGQGNEQFF
>TRBD1|TRBJ1-5|TRBV5-5|NA
TGTGCCAGCAGCTCTTGGAGACAGGGTTGGTATAGCAATCAGCCCCAGCATTTT
CASSSWRQGWYSNQPQHF
>NA|TRBJ1-3|TRBV19|many
TGTGCCAGTACCAGCCTTGGACGGAAACTTGAGGGAGGAAACACCATATATTTT
CASTSLGRKLEGGNTIYF
>NA|TRBJ1-1|TRBV6-5|NA
TGTGCCAGCAGTCACCGGGACTTGAACACTGAAGCTTTCTTT
CASSHRDLNTEAFF
>NA|TRBJ2-7|TRBV14|NA
TGTGCCAGCAGCCATTGGACTCCGGCCTACGAGCAGTACTTC
CASSHWTPAYEQYF
>TRBD1|TRBJ2-3|TRBV10-3|NA
TGTGCCATCAGGGATGCCACCGGGACAGGGGGAAGCCTGGGGGATACGCAGTATTTT
CAIRDATGTGGSLGDTQYF
>TRBD1|TRBJ2-2|TRBV28|NA
TGTGCCAGCAGTTCCCGACAGGGGGAGGCCGGGGAGCTGTTTTTT
CASSSRQGEAGELFF
>NA|TRBJ2-2|TRBV6-1|NA
TGTGCCAGCAGTGAATCCCTTGGTAGCGGAAACACCGGGGAGCTGTTTTTT
CASSESLGSGNTGELFF
>TRBD1|TRBJ1-2|TRBV27|NA
TGTGCCAGCAGTTTAGGGACAGGGGGTGTTAACTATGGCTACACCTTC
CASSLGTGGVNYGYTF
>TRBD2|TRBJ2-1|TRBV5-1|NA
TGCGCCAGCAGGGGGCGGGAGGGCTACAATGAGCAGTTCTTC
CASRGREGYNEQFF
>NA|TRBJ2-3|TRBV9|once
TGTGCCAGCAGCGTAGGGCAGGGGTTCACAGATACGCAGTATTTT
CASSVGQGFTDTQYF
>TRBD1|TRBJ1-1|TRBV27|NA
TGTGCCAGCACCCCCCTTTACAGGGGGAACACTGAAGCTTTCTTT
CASTPLYRGNTEAFF
>NA|TRBJ2-1|TRBV11-3|NA
TGTGCCAGCAGCTTTAAGGGGGTCGATCCCTACAATGAGCAGTTCTTC
CASSFKGVDPYNEQFF
>NA|TRBJ1-1|TRBV19|NA
TGTGCCAGTAGTCTATACCCTATGAACACTGAAGCTTTCTTT
CASSLYPMNTEAFF
>NA|TRBJ1-6|TRBV6-4|NA
TGTGCCAGCAGCGATCTAAATTCACCCCTCCACTTT
CASSDLNSPLHF
>NA|TRBJ1-1|TRBV18|once
TGTGCCAGCTCACCACAGGGCAGGGCTGAAGCTTTCTTT
CASSPQGRAEAFF
>TRBD1|TRBJ1-5|TRBV9|NA
TGTGCCAGCAGCTTTGGACAGGGAGGCAATCAGCCCCAGCATTTT
CASSFGQGGNQPQHF
>NA|TRBJ1-4|TRBV7-2|NA
TGTGCCAGCAGCCGCCAAAGCCACGTTAATGAAAAACTGTTTTTT
CASSRQSHVNEKLFF
>TRBD1|TRBJ1-1|TRBV6-5|NA
TGTGCCAGCAGTTACGACAGGGGGCAGGCTGAAGCTTTCTTT
CASSYDRGQAEAFF
>TRBD2|TRBJ2-7|TRBV10-3|NA
TGTGCCATCAGTGAGACTAGCGGGAGGGTAGCCTACGAGCAGTACTTC
CAISETSGRVAYEQYF
>NA|TRBJ1-3|TRBV5-1|NA
TGCGCCAGCAGCTTGGCGGGCGGGGGCCTCTCTGGAAACACCATATATTTT
CASSLAGGGLSGNTIYF
>TRBD2|TRBJ2-3|TRBV28|NA
TGTGCCAGTCTAGCGGGAACCAGCACAGATACGCAGTATTTT
CASLAGTSTDTQYF
>NA|TRBJ2-1|TRBV18|NA
TGTGCCAGCTCAGTTAGCGGAAGCTCCTACAATGAGCAGTTCTTC
CASSVSGSSYNEQFF
>TRBD1|TRBJ2-7|TRBV14|NA
TGTGCCAGCAGCCAAGATCGGGGGACGGACAGGGCCTACGAGCAGTACTTC
CASSQDRGTDRAYEQYF
>NA|TRBJ2-3|TRBV5-6|NA
TGTGCCAGCAGCTTGAAACCGGACAGACCAGATACGCAGTATTTT
CASSLKPDRPDTQYF
>NA|TRBJ2-3|TRBV7-9|NA
TGTGCCAGCAGCCTTTCCGCGGGCAGCACAGATACGCAGTATTTT
CASSLSAGSTDTQYF
>TRBD1|TRBJ1-3|TRBV2|NA
TGTGCCAGCAGTGATCGAGGGACAGGGACTGGAAACACCATATATTTT
CASSDRGTGTGNTIYF